The rows below give T cell receptor beta chains drawn from one sample of a study of STAT3 mutations in large granular lymphocyte leukemia. Clones were sequenced by immunoSEQ multiplex PCR, and TCRdb holds only the in-frame ones, with some missing. The table records about 20,000 clones, around 93% of them present only once. Material: peripheral blood mononuclear cells. The receptors come from a man aged 60 to 69 with T-cell large granular lymphocyte leukemia. Some clones in this sample may be carry-over from other donors' samples. The CDR3 runs from the conserved cysteine through the conserved F or W. The D gene is left open where the match is weak. Clone size is given for some rows only: seen once, a few or many times, or a class if the clone is expanded.

size,J,D,V,DNA,CDR3
-,TRBJ1-1,-,TRBV30,TGTGCCTGGAGTGTAAGGGGGGACACTGAAGCTTTCTTT,CAWSVRGDTEAFF
-,TRBJ2-3,-,TRBV5-1,TGCGCCAGCAGCCCCGGACAGCAGGGGGATACGCAGTATTTT,CASSPGQQGDTQYF
few,TRBJ1-5,-,TRBV7-9,TGTGCCAGCAGCTTAAGTTCACAAAATCAGCCCCAGCATTTT,CASSLSSQNQPQHF
once,TRBJ1-2,-,TRBV9,TGTGCCAGCAGCGTAGAACTAGGGGGCTACACCTTC,CASSVELGGYTF
-,TRBJ1-6,TRBD1,TRBV7-6,TGTGCCAGCAGCTTAGAGGGGACAGGGGTTTCACCCCTCCACTTT,CASSLEGTGVSPLHF
-,TRBJ1-6,-,TRBV2,TGTGCCAGCAGGAGCGGTTGGGACAATTCACCCCTCCACTTT,CASRSGWDNSPLHF
-,TRBJ2-7,TRBD2,TRBV7-8,TGTGCCAGCAGCTTAGGGCATAGCGGGTACGAGCAGTACTTC,CASSLGHSGYEQYF
-,TRBJ2-7,-,TRBV11-2,TGTGCCAGCAGCTTAGATTGGGCAGCCTACGAGCAGTACTTC,CASSLDWAAYEQYF
once,TRBJ2-2,-,TRBV29-1,TGCAGCGTTTGGGCGGTGGGCGGGATAGGGACCGGGGAGCTGTTTTTT,CSVWAVGGIGTGELFF
-,TRBJ1-3,-,TRBV4-3,TGCGCCAGCAGCCAAGAGGGCGGTTCCTTCGGAAACACCATATATTTT,CASSQEGGSFGNTIYF
-,TRBJ2-7,-,TRBV5-1,TGCGCCAGCCGCCTAGGGGGGGGCTACGAGCAGTACTTC,CASRLGGGYEQYF
-,TRBJ2-7,-,TRBV13,TGTGCCAGCAGCCAGAGCTCCTACGAGCAGTACTTC,CASSQSSYEQYF